This T cell receptor (beta chain) was identified in a study of beta chain features in type 1 diabetes (dated by TCRdb to 2017 to 2018). About the study as a whole: Patients and healthy donors did not differ in mean age, gender distribution, total cell number or subset yield. A total of roughly 98,000,000 sorted cells were examined across all samples, and a strong correlation was observed between cell number per subset and RNA yield. The study compared the TCRB repertoires of sorted circulating CD4+ T cell subsets in recently diagnosed type 1 diabetes patients with those in matched healthy donors. Naive and central memory subsets were obtained from all 30 or so donors, but regulatory and stem cell-like memory subsets were isolated from only 8 patients and roughly eight healthy donors. General findings and caveats noted by the study authors: In all four CD4+ subsets, TCRB CDR3 length was moderately but significantly shorter in type 1 diabetes patients. Shorter templates might have been favored by PCR, but patient and control samples were amplified and corrected together, so both groups would have been affected equally by any skew. Patients with type 1 diabetes made fewer insertions and deleted more nucleotides at VDJ recombination sites, implying thymic rearrangement abnormalities. Only small numbers of individuals were included in the HLA sub-analyses, which left unresolved whether HLA type had any influence on TCRB rearrangement. Because cDNA was sequenced instead of genomic DNA, activated cells with high expression could be over-represented, although the groups did not differ in activation or CD3 levels. Naive, central memory and regulatory TCRB repertoires appeared to be more similar among patients than among healthy donors.

The germline V gene specifies SQVTM as CDR1 and ANQGSEA as CDR2. V loses 6 bases at its end and J loses 6 bases; junction bases beyond the gene matches: 7. The CDR3 has 14 amino acids, counting the end cysteine and phenylalanine. Kept here is only the CDR3 DNA, which spans 42 bases and is read in frame from base 1. All of the isolated RNA was reverse transcribed with the High Capacity cDNA Reverse Transcription Kit, so expressed TCRB transcripts were sequenced. Naive, central memory and regulatory T cell samples underwent deep immunoSEQ sequencing, averaging roughly 3.5 million total reads per sample. After sorted cells were lysed in RLT buffer, RNA was extracted with DNase-treated RNeasy Micro or Mini kits, with the choice depending on cell number. Each cell subset was processed on its own to prevent cross-contamination, while patient and healthy donor samples were processed together. Using the immunoSEQ multiplex PCR, TCRB sequences were amplified from cDNA into 87-bp fragments spanning the CDR3 region. Sequencing of the amplicons was performed on the Illumina HiSeq platform. As for how the authors treated the data: Synthetic template baselines were used to correct PCR bias computationally, reads within Hamming distance 2 were collapsed, and singletons that could not be merged were discarded. Reads were aligned against IMGT so that V, D and J genes, CDR3 length and insertions or deletions at six rearrangement sites could be assigned. Within each subset, clonotype counts were normalized to sorted cell number, and only after that were true diversity and Gini coefficients computed with the tcR R package. The overlap coefficient, calculated on TCRB nucleotide sequences, was used to measure repertoire sharing. Out-of-frame TCRB sequences from naive cells were analyzed to stand in for the pre-selection repertoire. This immuneACCESS table, as held by TCRdb, lists in-frame sequences with V and J called but not all clones. Of the missing ones, under half trace to an unresolved V gene in checked studies; the others have no known cause. That table furnishes V, J and clone size, whereas the DNA furnished D and trimming. The sample has approximately 380,000 clones on record, over 13% of them singletons. The ten largest clones take up about 0.02% of the sample.

With regard to this clone: Its antigen specificity is not known. No quality values exist for individual bases; no much larger clone is one base distant.

A single peripheral blood draw of around 0.11 L on average was collected from each donor into heparinised tubes. Naive, central memory, regulatory and stem cell-like memory CD4+ T cells were sorted on a BD FACSAria II using a panel including CD45RO, CCR7, CD25, CD127, CD95 and CD27. All sorted populations exceeded 98% purity. PBMCs were isolated immediately by Lymphoprep density gradient centrifugation and stained directly without culture. To minimize batch effects, samples were stained and sorted in pairs, one healthy donor with one patient per experiment. This clonotype originated in a young woman in good health. The sample taken for sequencing was naive CD4+ T cells from blood. In light of the paper, this sample's cell subset or site label describes: true naive CD4+ T cells. The chain is made from TRBV29-1 and TRBJ2-4, with TRBD2 identical over 11 junction bases. The CDR3 protein sequence reads: CSVETSGNPNIQYF. The nucleotide sequence is TGCAGCGTCGAGACTAGCGGGAATCCAAACATTCAGTACTTC.